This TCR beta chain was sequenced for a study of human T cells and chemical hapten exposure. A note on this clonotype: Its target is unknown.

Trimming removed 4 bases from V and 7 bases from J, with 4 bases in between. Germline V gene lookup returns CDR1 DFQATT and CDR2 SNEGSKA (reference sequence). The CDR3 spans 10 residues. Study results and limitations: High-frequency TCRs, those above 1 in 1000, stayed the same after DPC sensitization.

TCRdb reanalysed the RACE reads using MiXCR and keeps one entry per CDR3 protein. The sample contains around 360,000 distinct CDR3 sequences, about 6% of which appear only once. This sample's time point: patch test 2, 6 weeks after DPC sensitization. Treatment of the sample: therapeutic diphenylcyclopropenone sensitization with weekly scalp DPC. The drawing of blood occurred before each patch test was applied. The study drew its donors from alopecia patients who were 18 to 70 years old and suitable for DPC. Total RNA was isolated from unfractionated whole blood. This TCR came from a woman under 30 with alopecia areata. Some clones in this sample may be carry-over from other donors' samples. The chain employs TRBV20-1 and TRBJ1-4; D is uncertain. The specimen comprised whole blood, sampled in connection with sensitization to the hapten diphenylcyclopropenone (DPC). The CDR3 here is CSAKFEKLFF. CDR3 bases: TGCAGTGCTAAGTTTGAAAAACTGTTTTTT.